These 15 T cell receptor beta chains were sequenced from one sample in a study of T cells in pancreatic ductal adenocarcinoma. The data were produced by immunoSEQ multiplex PCR, yet TCRdb's version contains in-frame clones alone and is incomplete. The table has 16,000 or so clones, about 93% seen once. Selected pancreatic ductal adenocarcinoma patients had undergone surgery without neoadjuvant therapy. Sequenced: PBMCs. The receptors were gathered from a human donor with pancreatic ductal adenocarcinoma.

The gene calls are TRBV4-1 and TRBJ2-5; D remains unclear. The ends were cut back, 0 bases at V and 9 bases at J, with 11 bases in the middle. The V gene's germline CDR1 is MGHRA and CDR2 YSYEKL. The CDR3 contains 13 residues. The CDR3 protein is CASSQDGLTAQYF. The CDR3 DNA reads as TGCGCCAGCAGCCAAGATGGGTTAACTGCCCAGTACTTC.

This chain joins TRBV4-1 and TRBJ2-7, with D possibly being TRBD1 (6 bases). CDR1 is MGHRA, CDR2 YSYEKL, per germline. The CDR3 length is 19 residues. Trimming removed 2 bases from V and 0 bases from J, with 23 bases in between. The CDR3 bases are TGCGCCAGCAGCCAACCTCCCGGAAGGGGGTCCCCAAGCTCCTACGAGCAGTACTTC. It codes for CASSQPPGRGSPSSYEQYF.

V and J are TRBV27 and TRBJ2-3; 11 bases are shared with TRBD1. Unmatched junction bases numbered 3, after V lost 9 bases and J lost 1 base. The CDR3 has 14 residues. Germline V gene sequence: CDR1 MNHEY, CDR2 SMNVEV (reference sequence). The CDR3 bases are TGTGCCAGTACGGACAGGGGGCGCACAGATACGCAGTATTTT. This sequence encodes CASTDRGRTDTQYF.

This clone was seen only a few times. The gene calls are TRBV6-1 and TRBJ1-1; D remains ambiguous. The CDR3 length is 12 residues. V lost 2 bases and J lost 1, with 2 bases in between. Germline lookup yields CDR1 MNHNS and CDR2 SASEGT. The CDR3 DNA reads as TGTGCCAGCAGTGAACAGAACACTGAAGCTTTCTTT. Residues: CASSEQNTEAFF.

The chain combines TRBV6-8 with TRBJ1-1; D not certain. V shed 5 bases and J shed 4 bases, with 5 bases lying between them. The CDR3 has 11 residues. Per the germline V gene, CDR1 is MNHGY and CDR2 is SAAAGT. The CDR3: CASSESTEAFF. CDR3 nucleotide sequence: TGTGCCAGCAGTGAGTCCACTGAAGCTTTCTTT.

The genes are TRBV15 and TRBJ2-1, with 13 bases lining up with TRBD2. CDR3 length: 17 residues. V lost 0 bases to trimming and J lost 5 bases; unmatched junction nucleotides: 4. In germline, CDR1 is LNHNV, CDR2 YYDKDF (reference sequence). CDR3 in DNA: TGTGCCACCAGCAGAGACTTGGGACTAGCGGGGAACAATGAGCAGTTCTTC. It codes for CATSRDLGLAGNNEQFF.

This chain connects TRBV11-2 to TRBJ2-1; the match to TRBD1 covers 9 bases. CDR3 size: 17 residues. Per the germline V gene, CDR1 is SGHAT and CDR2 is FQNNGV. V was pared by 0 bases and J by 3 bases, with 6 bases of the junction left unmatched. The CDR3 reads CASSLEGTGINYNEQFF. In nucleotides, the CDR3 is TGTGCCAGCAGCTTAGAGGGGACAGGGATTAACTACAATGAGCAGTTCTTC.

The chain carries TRBV4-2 and TRBJ2-3, with 11 bases identical to TRBD1. This CDR3 region has 18 residues. The germline V gene encodes CDR1 LGHNA and CDR2 YNFKEQ. V trimming: 0 bases; J trimming: 2 bases; junction bases outside the gene matches: 7. CDR3 sequence: CASSQDRGTGGYTDTQYF. The CDR3 DNA reads TGTGCCAGCAGCCAAGATCGCGGGACAGGGGGGTACACAGATACGCAGTATTTT.

The gene calls are TRBV2 and TRBJ2-7; 10 bases fit TRBD1. This CDR3 is 16 amino acids long. V was pared by 7 bases and J by 3 bases, with 12 bases of the junction left unmatched. The germline CDR1 and CDR2 sequences are SNHLY and FYNNEI. The CDR3 DNA sequence: TGTGCCAGCAAGCTCTCTCAGGGACAGGGGTTCTACGAGCAGTACTTC. Protein: CASKLSQGQGFYEQYF.

The J gene is TRBJ1-5, the V gene TRBV4-1; D is uncertain. Deletions cut 2 bases from V and 7 bases from J, with 12 bases between. Germline CDR1 is MGHRA and CDR2 is YSYEKL. The CDR3 is made up of 14 amino acids. CDR3 loop: CASSQKESWQPQHF. DNA for the CDR3: TGCGCCAGCAGCCAAAAGGAATCCTGGCAGCCCCAGCATTTT.

The rearrangement links TRBV30 to TRBJ1-6, with 8 bases fitting TRBD1. J lost 5 bases, V lost 2 bases, and 5 bases had no gene match. The V gene's germline CDR1 is GTSNPN and CDR2 SVGIG (reference sequence). The CDR3 runs to 15 residues. This CDR3 reads CAWSRGQVDNSPLHF. The CDR3 DNA follows: TGTGCCTGGAGTCGGGGACAGGTCGATAATTCACCCCTCCACTTT.

The chain links TRBV7-8 to TRBJ1-3; D gene unclear. Germline-derived CDR1 and CDR2 are SGHVS and FQNEAQ. The CDR3 loop spans 16 amino acids. V was shortened by 5 bases and J by 0 bases, with 14 bases between the two germline ends. CDR3: CASSPREASSGNTIYF. In nucleotides, the CDR3 is TGTGCCAGCAGCCCCCGGGAGGCTAGCTCTGGAAACACCATATATTTT.

V and J are TRBV19 and TRBJ1-2; 7 positions agree with TRBD1. Germline lookup yields CDR1 LNHDA and CDR2 SQIVND (reference sequence). V lost 6 bases, J lost 3 bases, and 10 bases stayed unmatched. This CDR3 comprises 15 residues. The CDR3 sequence is CASRVYGQGDYGYTF. DNA of the CDR3: TGTGCCAGTAGGGTATACGGGCAGGGGGACTATGGCTACACCTTC.

The rearrangement links TRBV19 to TRBJ1-6, with 8 bases matching TRBD1. V shed 1 base, J shed 5 bases, and the junction held 1 base outside the gene matches. The CDR3 consists of 15 residues. The germline CDR1 and CDR2 sequences are LNHDA and SQIVND (reference sequence). The CDR3 DNA is TGTGCCAGTAGTATAGGACAGGGGAATAATTCACCCCTCCACTTT. Amino acid sequence: CASSIGQGNNSPLHF.

This clone appeared once. V and J are TRBV5-1 and TRBJ1-5; D remains ambiguous. From germline, CDR1 is SGHRS and CDR2 YFSETQ. CDR3 length: 14 amino acids. V was cut by 0 bases and J by 1 base, with 5 bases left in between. The CDR3 region is CASSLEGSNQPQHF. DNA of the CDR3: TGCGCCAGCAGCTTGGAAGGGAGCAATCAGCCCCAGCATTTT.